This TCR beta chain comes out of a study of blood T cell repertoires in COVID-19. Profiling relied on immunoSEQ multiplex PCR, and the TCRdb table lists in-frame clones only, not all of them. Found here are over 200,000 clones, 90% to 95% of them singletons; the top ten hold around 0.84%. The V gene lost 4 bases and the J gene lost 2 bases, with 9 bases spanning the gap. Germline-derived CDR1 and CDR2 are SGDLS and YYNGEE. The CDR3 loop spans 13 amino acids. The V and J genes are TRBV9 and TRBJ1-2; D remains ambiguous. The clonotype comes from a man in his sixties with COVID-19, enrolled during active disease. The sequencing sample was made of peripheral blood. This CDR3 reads CASSPPGNYGYTF. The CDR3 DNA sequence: TGTGCCAGCAGCCCCCCGGGAAACTATGGCTACACCTTC. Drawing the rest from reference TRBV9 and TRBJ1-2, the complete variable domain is DSGVTQTPKHLITATGQRVTLRCSPRSGDLSVYWYQQSLDQGLQFLIQYYNGEERAKGNILERFSAQQFPDLHSELNLSSLELGDSALYFCASSPPGNYGYTFGSGTRLTVV.